These 8 T cell receptor beta chains were all obtained from the same sample, sequenced in a study of shared clonotypes between healthy human individuals. Clones were sequenced by immunoSEQ multiplex PCR, and TCRdb holds only the in-frame ones, with some missing. The sample carries roughly 810,000 clones, about 96% recorded once. CD45RO-negative cells were positively selected for CCR7, leaving out terminally differentiated effector memory CD45RA+ cells. What was sequenced was naive CD8+ T cells sorted from blood. The source is a man aged 25 to 45 in good health.

CDR3 sequence (DNA): TGTGCCAGCAGTTCAACCCTTCTAGCGATACAATACAATGAGCAGTTCTTC. This codes for CASSSTLLAIQYNEQFF. The V and J genes are TRBV2 and TRBJ2-1; perhaps TRBD2 as D (6 bases). Trimming left V 5 bases short and J 4 bases short, with 21 bases between. This CDR3 contains 17 residues. From germline, CDR1 is SNHLY and CDR2 FYNNEI.

This chain uses TRBV28 with TRBJ2-5; 9 bases align to TRBD2. This CDR3 has 16 residues. CDR1 MDHEN and CDR2 SYDVKM come from the germline V gene. J lost 4 bases, V lost 5 bases, and 11 bases had no gene match. CDR3 nucleotides: TGTGCCAGCAGTCGCCTCTTAGCGGGAGTAGGAGAGACCCAGTACTTC. Residues: CASSRLLAGVGETQYF.

This clone was seen a single time. The V and J genes are TRBV11-2 and TRBJ2-7, with D tentatively TRBD2 (6 bases). The CDR3 has 18 amino acids. The germline CDR1 and CDR2 sequences are SGHAT and FQNNGV. The V and J ends lost 5 bases and 2 bases respectively, with 25 bases between them. The CDR3 nucleotides read TGTGCCAGCAGCGCCCGGCTAGGACTACATGACAGAGCCTACGAGCAGTACTTC. Translating it yields CASSARLGLHDRAYEQYF.

This chain uses TRBV7-2 with TRBJ2-1; no clear D. Germline V lookup: CDR1 SGHTA, CDR2 FQGNSA. With 6 bases removed from V and 7 bases from J, the gap between germline ends came to 13 bases. This CDR3 has 13 amino acids. The CDR3 spells CASSRPPANEQFF. As DNA, the CDR3 is TGTGCCAGCAGTCGACCCCCCGCTAATGAGCAGTTCTTC.

This rearrangement joins TRBV27 to TRBJ2-7; 8 nucleotides line up with TRBD2. The CDR3 is 16 amino acids. After removal of 6 bases from V and 3 bases from J, the junction contained 13 bases not matched to a gene. Per the germline V gene, CDR1 is MNHEY and CDR2 is SMNVEV (reference sequence). Here the CDR3 reads CASRPIRAGDFYEQYF. CDR3 bases: TGTGCCAGCAGGCCAATCCGAGCGGGAGATTTCTACGAGCAGTACTTC.

The chain recombines TRBV2 with TRBJ2-3, with TRBD2 identical over 7 bases. The CDR3 runs to 14 residues. V lost 2 bases, J lost 3 bases, and 2 bases stayed unmatched. Per germline, CDR1 SNHLY and CDR2 FYNNEI. The CDR3 nucleotides are TGTGCCAGCAGTGAATGGGGGGGGACAGATACGCAGTATTTT. Protein: CASSEWGGTDTQYF.

The rearrangement links TRBV29-1 to TRBJ2-1; D ambiguous. V dropped 4 bases and J dropped 0 bases, with 13 bases sitting between them. The V gene's germline CDR1 is SQVTM and CDR2 ANQGSEA. CDR3 length equals 15 residues. CDR3 DNA sequence: TGCAGCGTTGTGGGTGGGGTATTCTCCTACAATGAGCAGTTCTTC. This sequence encodes CSVVGGVFSYNEQFF.

The chain employs TRBV2 and TRBJ2-7; TRBD1 might be the D (6 bases). Per the germline V gene, CDR1 is SNHLY and CDR2 is FYNNEI. Trimming cost V 8 bases and J 3 bases, with 14 bases left between them. The CDR3 covers 13 residues. In nucleotides, the CDR3 is TGTGCCAGCGAGGGGCCAGGGGACTACGAGCAGTACTTC. It translates to CASEGPGDYEQYF.